The present entry profiles one T cell receptor (beta chain) with its context. Genomic DNA (from each subset) was split evenly across several immunoSEQ plates. Method: immunoSEQ multiplex PCR; TCRdb's copy keeps in-frame clones and lacks some. The sample carries more than 2 million clones, approximately 96% recorded once. This record belongs to a study of shared clonotypes between healthy human individuals. This CDR3 is built from 16 residues. Looked up from germline, CDR1 is SEHNR and CDR2 is FQNEAQ (reference sequence). Trimming cost V 1 base and J 8 bases, with 18 bases left between them. The TCR was taken from a man between 18 and 29 years old in good health. The sequenced sample consisted of naive CD4+ T cells sorted from blood. Described subset: CD45RA+ positively selected. The chain links TRBV7-9 to TRBJ2-1; D is uncertain. CDR3 loop: CASSLEYRAQSDEQFF. The DNA for the CDR3 is TGTGCCAGCAGCTTAGAATATCGGGCCCAGAGCGATGAGCAGTTCTTC.